The clone carrying this TCR beta chain was counted a few times. Its antigen is undetermined. The data were obtained in a study of tumor-infiltrating lymphocytes in localized non-small cell lung cancer. The wider study: Patients included smokers and never-smokers with various histologies, some sampled after neoadjuvant chemotherapy.

Notes on the study in general: IM1 and IM2 tumors showed no difference in T-cell fraction. TCRbeta sequencing showed higher T cell infiltration in tumors than uninvolved lung. Technical variation could not be separated from intratumor heterogeneity here.

Unmatched junction bases numbered 9, after V lost 6 bases and J lost 2 bases. The germline V gene encodes CDR1 MNHEY and CDR2 SMNVEV (reference sequence). This CDR3 is built from 16 residues. TCRdb keeps only in-frame clones here, not all; method: immunoSEQ multiplex PCR. The table records thousands of clones, about 79% of them present only once. This clonotype was obtained from a human donor with non-small cell lung cancer. Sequencing was done on a sample of uninvolved lung tissue not adjacent to the tumor. The chain has TRBV27 and TRBJ2-2; TRBD2 matches at 7 bases. CDR3 in amino acids: CASSSPGGSNTGELFF. DNA for the CDR3: TGTGCCAGCAGCTCCCCCGGGGGGTCAAACACCGGGGAGCTGTTTTTT.